A selection of T cell receptor beta chains follows, all from one sample in a study of T cells in narcolepsy. Sequencing used immunoSEQ multiplex PCR; TCRdb keeps in-frame clones, though not all of them. The repertoire holds some 24,000 clones, with more than 70% as singletons. Sequencing was performed on CD45RA- memory CD4+ T cells from PBMCs. The receptors here all came from a human donor with narcolepsy. Each CDR3 is given with its conserved first and last residue. D genes are given only for firm matches. Part of the rows lack a size; the others show once, few, many or a class for expanded clones.

V: TRBV9
size: .
D: TRBD2
J: TRBJ2-1
DNA: TGTGCCAGCAGCGAGAAGGGACTAGCGGGAGGAGGTGAGCAGTTCTTC
CDR3: CASSEKGLAGGGEQFF

V: TRBV11-1
size: .
D: .
J: TRBJ1-2
DNA: TGTGCCAGCAGCTTAGATGGAGGGGCGCAGCATGGCTACACCTTC
CDR3: CASSLDGGAQHGYTF

V: TRBV19
size: .
D: .
J: TRBJ2-6
DNA: TGTGCCAGTAGTATAGCCACTGTGGGCGAGGGGGCCAACGTCCTGACTTTC
CDR3: CASSIATVGEGANVLTF

V: TRBV6-1
size: .
D: TRBD2
J: TRBJ2-7
DNA: TGTGCCAGCAGTGACGGGGGGGGCTACGAGCAGTACTTC
CDR3: CASSDGGGYEQYF

V: TRBV5-1
size: .
D: TRBD2
J: TRBJ2-7
DNA: TGCGCCAGCAGCTTGGCACTAGCGGGAGTCGAGCAGTACTTC
CDR3: CASSLALAGVEQYF

V: TRBV30
size: .
D: .
J: TRBJ2-7
DNA: TGTGCCTGGAGTCGAGATTTCATCTCCTACGAGCAGTACTTC
CDR3: CAWSRDFISYEQYF

V: TRBV29-1
size: once
D: TRBD2
J: TRBJ2-7
DNA: TGCAGCGTCAAAAGGACTAGCGGGAGCGACGAGCAGTACTTC
CDR3: CSVKRTSGSDEQYF

V: TRBV9
size: few
D: .
J: TRBJ2-1
DNA: TGTGCCAGCAGCGTAGGGCAGGGCGGAGCCTTTGAGCAGTTCTTC
CDR3: CASSVGQGGAFEQFF

V: TRBV7-2
size: .
D: .
J: TRBJ1-3
DNA: TGTGCCAGCAGCTCCTCGCGATCTGGAAACACCATATATTTT
CDR3: CASSSSRSGNTIYF

V: TRBV6-1
size: .
D: .
J: TRBJ2-3
DNA: TGTGCCAGCAGTGACCCTGGACAGATTCGCACAGATACGCAGTATTTT
CDR3: CASSDPGQIRTDTQYF

V: TRBV5-1
size: .
D: TRBD1
J: TRBJ2-3
DNA: TGCGCCAGCAGCTCGGGGACAGGACTCACAGATACGCAGTATTTT
CDR3: CASSSGTGLTDTQYF

V: TRBV5-1
size: few
D: .
J: TRBJ2-3
DNA: TGCGCCAGCAGCTTGGATGGCAGGGTTTTCACAGATACGCAGTATTTT
CDR3: CASSLDGRVFTDTQYF

V: TRBV29-1
size: .
D: .
J: TRBJ2-5
DNA: TGCAGCGCCGGCTCAGGCGGGGAAGGGAAAGAGACCCAGTACTTC
CDR3: CSAGSGGEGKETQYF

V: TRBV5-1
size: .
D: TRBD2
J: TRBJ2-7
DNA: TGCGCCAGCAGCTTGGCGGTAGCGGGAACATCCGAGCAGTACTTC
CDR3: CASSLAVAGTSEQYF

V: TRBV28
size: .
D: TRBD1
J: TRBJ1-2
DNA: TGTGCCAGCAGTACCACATTTGTGGGACAGTATGGCTACACCTTC
CDR3: CASSTTFVGQYGYTF

V: TRBV10-3
size: few
D: .
J: TRBJ2-1
DNA: TGTGCCATCAGGGCCGGGAACACCTATTTTGGTGAGCAGTTCTTC
CDR3: CAIRAGNTYFGEQFF

V: TRBV7-9
size: .
D: TRBD2
J: TRBJ2-5
DNA: TGTGCCAGCAGCTTAGCCCCCCTAGCGGGAATGGAGACCCAGTACTTC
CDR3: CASSLAPLAGMETQYF

V: TRBV6-5
size: .
D: .
J: TRBJ1-5
DNA: TGTGCCAGCAGTTACTCTTTCCCGGGTCCCCAGCATTTT
CDR3: CASSYSFPGPQHF

V: TRBV5-8
size: .
D: TRBD2
J: TRBJ2-5
DNA: TGTGCCAGCAGCTGGGGACTAGCGGGAGCAGAGACCCAGTACTTC
CDR3: CASSWGLAGAETQYF

V: TRBV7-9
size: .
D: .
J: TRBJ2-7
DNA: TGTGCCAGCAGCCACGATCGGAGGAACGAGCAGTACTTC
CDR3: CASSHDRRNEQYF

V: TRBV9
size: .
D: .
J: TRBJ1-1
DNA: TGTGCCAGCAGCGTAGCCGTGACAGCTGAAGCTTTCTTT
CDR3: CASSVAVTAEAFF

V: TRBV6-1
size: .
D: .
J: TRBJ1-4
DNA: TGTGCCAGTACCACTCAAAATTACGGGAGTGAAAAACTGTTTTTT
CDR3: CASTTQNYGSEKLFF

V: TRBV5-4
size: .
D: TRBD2
J: TRBJ2-5
DNA: TGTGCCAGCAGCCTTGGGACTAGCGGGAGGGCCCAAGAGACCCAGTACTTC
CDR3: CASSLGTSGRAQETQYF

V: TRBV5-1
size: few
D: TRBD1
J: TRBJ1-1
DNA: TGCGCCAGCAGTCAGGGGGCAGGGATGCGGAACACTGAAGCTTTCTTT
CDR3: CASSQGAGMRNTEAFF

V: TRBV2
size: .
D: .
J: TRBJ1-6
DNA: TGTGCCAGCAGTGAGACACTGAATAATTCACCCCTCCACTTT
CDR3: CASSETLNNSPLHF

V: TRBV7-8
size: .
D: .
J: TRBJ2-6
DNA: TGTGCCAGCAGCTTAGGTTCTTCGGGGGCCAACGTCCTGACTTTC
CDR3: CASSLGSSGANVLTF

V: TRBV5-1
size: .
D: TRBD2
J: TRBJ2-5
DNA: TGCGCCAGCAGCTTCTGGGCTAGCGGACAAGAGACCCAGTACTTC
CDR3: CASSFWASGQETQYF

V: TRBV16
size: .
D: TRBD2
J: TRBJ2-7
DNA: TGTGCCAGCAGCCAGAGACCGGGACTAGCGGACGAGCAGTACTTC
CDR3: CASSQRPGLADEQYF

V: TRBV6-5
size: once
D: TRBD1
J: TRBJ1-2
DNA: TGTGCCAGCAGACCCGGACAGGTTACTGGCTACACCTTC
CDR3: CASRPGQVTGYTF

V: TRBV19
size: .
D: .
J: TRBJ1-2
DNA: TGTGCCAGTACGCAGGGTCGGACGGGCCACTATGGCTACACCTTC
CDR3: CASTQGRTGHYGYTF

V: TRBV5-4
size: few
D: .
J: TRBJ1-4
DNA: TGTGCCAGCAGCCCTAACAGGGCTCAGGAAAAACTGTTTTTT
CDR3: CASSPNRAQEKLFF

V: TRBV5-4
size: .
D: TRBD2
J: TRBJ2-1
DNA: TGTGCCGACAACGTCGGCGGGAGAGGGAATGAGCAGTTCTTC
CDR3: CADNVGGRGNEQFF

V: TRBV27
size: once
D: .
J: TRBJ1-5
DNA: TGTGCCAGCAGAGTACGCGGAGAGGGTCAGCCCCAGCATTTT
CDR3: CASRVRGEGQPQHF

V: TRBV9
size: .
D: TRBD2
J: TRBJ2-5
DNA: TGTGCCAGCAGCGTAGGGACTAGCAGTGAGACCCAGTACTTC
CDR3: CASSVGTSSETQYF

V: TRBV19
size: .
D: TRBD1
J: TRBJ1-5
DNA: TGTGCCAGTAGTACTTCAGGGGGAGACCAGCCCCAGCATTTT
CDR3: CASSTSGGDQPQHF

V: TRBV30
size: .
D: .
J: TRBJ1-6
DNA: TGTGCCTGGAGGGAACTCCCGGGACTGAGTAATTCACCCCTCCACTTT
CDR3: CAWRELPGLSNSPLHF

V: TRBV7-9
size: .
D: TRBD1
J: TRBJ1-5
DNA: TGTGCCAGCAGCCCGGACAGGAATGGCAATCAGCCCCAGCATTTT
CDR3: CASSPDRNGNQPQHF

V: TRBV28
size: .
D: .
J: TRBJ1-1
DNA: TGTGCCAGCAGGGTCGGTGGGAGGCGAACTGAAGCTTTCTTT
CDR3: CASRVGGRRTEAFF

V: TRBV13
size: .
D: TRBD2
J: TRBJ2-3
DNA: TGTGCCAGCAGCTTAGGGACTAGCAATACGCAGTATTTT
CDR3: CASSLGTSNTQYF

V: TRBV6-1
size: .
D: TRBD1
J: TRBJ2-1
DNA: TGTGCCAGCAGGCTAAACAGGGGAGACAATGAGCAGTTCTTC
CDR3: CASRLNRGDNEQFF

V: TRBV27
size: .
D: .
J: TRBJ2-1
DNA: TGTGCCAGCAGTTTACGTAGGGGCTACAATGAGCAGTTCTTC
CDR3: CASSLRRGYNEQFF

V: TRBV19
size: few
D: .
J: TRBJ2-1
DNA: TGTGCCAGTAGTATAGCGTCTAACAATGAGCAGTTCTTC
CDR3: CASSIASNNEQFF

V: TRBV5-1
size: .
D: .
J: TRBJ2-2
DNA: TGCGCCAGCAGCGAAGCTCAGGGGAACACCGGGGAGCTGTTTTTT
CDR3: CASSEAQGNTGELFF

V: TRBV28
size: .
D: TRBD2
J: TRBJ2-2
DNA: TGTGCCAGCAGCTCTGTCCCGGGACTAGCGGGAGGGGGCGTCGGGGAGCTGTTTTTT
CDR3: CASSSVPGLAGGGVGELFF

V: TRBV29-1
size: few
D: TRBD2
J: TRBJ2-1
DNA: TGCAGCGTTGCACCCCTAGCGGGAGCTCTCAATGAGCAGTTCTTC
CDR3: CSVAPLAGALNEQFF

V: TRBV5-1
size: .
D: .
J: TRBJ2-3
DNA: TGCGCCAGCAGCTTGGGACAGATAAGGACAGATACGCAGTATTTT
CDR3: CASSLGQIRTDTQYF

V: TRBV20-1
size: few
D: .
J: TRBJ2-5
DNA: TGCAGCACACAGCCTCAAGAGACCCAGTACTTC
CDR3: CSTQPQETQYF